This T cell receptor (beta chain) was retrieved from a study of T cell responses to AZD1222 COVID-19 vaccine. Notes on the study in general: At baseline, just a handful of AZD1222 recipients tested seropositive. Repertoire samples came only from after the peak T cell response. Clonal diversity was possibly underestimated; the donors were predominantly white British and more often female. Reportedly, close to half of spike-specific TCRs are directed against unmutated variant regions.

The data were produced by immunoSEQ multiplex PCR, yet TCRdb's version contains in-frame clones alone and is incomplete. The profile shows some 130,000 clones, 85% of them singletons. Notes on this clone: Its target is unknown.

Germline V CDR1 and CDR2: KGHSH, LQKENI. This CDR3 contains 15 residues. The V and J ends lost 1 base and 4 bases respectively, with 10 bases between them. V and J are TRBV18 and TRBJ1-4; the D is unclear. The clonotype originates from an adult who received the MenACWY meningococcal vaccine as a control. This material consisted of peripheral blood, taken 28 days after the second dose of the MenACWY control vaccine. Written as DNA, the CDR3 is TGTGCCAGCTCACCACTCGCCGTGAATAATGAAAAACTGTTTTTT. Its translation: CASSPLAVNNEKLFF.